These T cell receptor beta chains were read from a single sample in a study of human T cells and chemical hapten exposure. TCRdb ran MiXCR on the RACE reads and lists one entry per CDR3 protein. Of more than 55,000 distinct CDR3 sequences in the sample, more than 8% were seen once. The source material was whole blood, sampled in connection with sensitization to the hapten diphenylcyclopropenone (DPC). These receptors all stem from a woman aged 40-49 years with alopecia areata. Some clones in this sample may be carry-over from other donors' samples. Each CDR3 is given with its conserved first and last residue. A D gene is named only where the DNA matches it firmly. Clone size is stated in some rows and not others, as once, few, many or a class when expanded.

clone_size,cdr3_length,j_call,v_call,d_call,cdr3_aa,cdr3_nt
-,12,TRBJ1-2,TRBV20-1,-,CSARERGHGYTF,TGCAGTGCTAGAGAACGGGGACATGGCTACACCTTC
-,14,TRBJ1-1,TRBV30,-,CAWNTPPMNTEAFF,TGTGCCTGGAACACGCCACCCATGAACACTGAAGCTTTCTTT
few,16,TRBJ1-2,TRBV7-2,-,CASSSKVGADGHGYTF,TGTGCCAGCAGCTCCAAGGTGGGGGCGGACGGCCATGGCTACACCTTC
-,16,TRBJ2-5,TRBV11-3,TRBD1,CASSRGQGGFQETQYF,TGTGCCAGCAGCCGCGGACAGGGGGGCTTCCAAGAGACCCAGTACTTC
-,19,TRBJ2-7,TRBV20-1,-,CSARLVGTGVAGGSYEQYF,TGCAGTGCTAGACTTGTAGGGACAGGGGTAGCGGGAGGATCCTACGAGCAGTACTTC
-,15,TRBJ2-3,TRBV10-1,TRBD1,CASSAGQGRTDTQYF,TGCGCCAGCAGCGCTGGACAGGGTCGAACAGATACGCAGTATTTT
many,15,TRBJ2-5,TRBV14,-,CASSQGTALQETQYF,TGTGCCAGCAGCCAAGGAACGGCCCTCCAAGAGACCCAGTACTTC
many,16,TRBJ1-2,TRBV5-1,-,CASSFGGSGANYGYTF,TGCGCCAGCAGCTTCGGAGGGTCAGGGGCTAACTATGGCTACACCTTC
-,16,TRBJ2-7,TRBV21-1,-,CASSKVGNRPSYEQYF,TGTGCCAGCAGCAAAGTGGGAAACAGGCCCTCCTACGAGCAGTACTTC
many,14,TRBJ1-4,TRBV21-1,-,CARREIGPEEKLFF,TGTGCCAGACGGGAGATCGGGCCCGAGGAAAAACTGTTTTTT
-,14,TRBJ1-6,TRBV20-1,-,CSARAGRGIKPLHF,TGCAGTGCTAGAGCTGGCAGGGGAATCAAACCCCTCCACTTT
many,16,TRBJ2-2,TRBV3-1,TRBD1,CASSHPGQGFAGELFF,TGTGCCAGCAGCCACCCCGGACAGGGGTTCGCCGGGGAGCTGTTTTTT
many,12,TRBJ2-5,TRBV11-2,-,CASSLVRQTQYF,TGTGCCAGCAGCTTAGTCCGACAGACCCAGTACTTC